This is a list of T cell receptor beta chains from one sample in a study of T cell repertoires in cytomegalovirus infection. For these TCRs, the target antigens are not known. One entry per CDR3 protein results from TCRdb running MiXCR on the reads. Of about a million distinct CDR3 sequences in the sample, around 29% were seen once. The sequences come from cultured CD8+ T cells from PBMCs, collected from culture after CMV antigen stimulation. Receptors were obtained from a human donor in good health (CMV status not recorded). Some clones in this sample may be carry-over from other donors' samples. Both conserved end residues are part of each CDR3. D genes are given only for firm matches. The listing skips clone size in some rows; elsewhere it reads once, few, many or a size class.

abundance	d_gene	v_gene	j_gene	CDR3nt	CDR3aa
few	TRBD2	TRBV5-4	TRBJ2-5	TGTGCCAGCAGCCCCCGACTAGCGGGGGTCTTGTACCAAGAGACCCAGTACTTC	CASSPRLAGVLYQETQYF
few	TRBD2	TRBV19	TRBJ2-1	TGTGCCACCGCGGGGGGCCCACCCAATGAGCAGTTCTTC	CATAGGPPNEQFF
few	NA	TRBV12-3/TRBV12-4	TRBJ1-5	TGTGCCAGCAGGCGGACAGAGTACAATCAGCCCCAGCATTTT	CASRRTEYNQPQHF
once	NA	TRBV25-1	TRBJ1-1	TGTGCCAGCAGTGAATGGGGGTGGGGAGCTTTCTTT	CASSEWGWGAFF
many	NA	TRBV18	TRBJ2-2	TGTGCCAGCTCACCATTTGTCGGGGTGATGCACACCGGGGAGCTGTTTTTT	CASSPFVGVMHTGELFF
NA	NA	TRBV16	TRBJ2-1	TGTGCCAGCAGCCAATTTGTGGGACCACCCTACAATGAGCAGTTCTTC	CASSQFVGPPYNEQFF
few	TRBD2	TRBV12-3/TRBV12-4	TRBJ2-1	TGTGCCAGCAGGAGGACTAGCGGGGGGGTATACAATGAGCAGTTCTTC	CASRRTSGGVYNEQFF
NA	TRBD2	TRBV27	TRBJ2-1	TGTGCCAGCAGTTTAGTAGCGGGGAACGGCCATAATGAGCAGTTCTTC	CASSLVAGNGHNEQFF
NA	NA	TRBV29-1	TRBJ2-7	TGCAGCGTTGAAGTCGCAGGCTCCTACGAGCAGTACTTC	CSVEVAGSYEQYF
NA	NA	TRBV7-6	TRBJ2-3	TGTGCCAGCAGCGGTGGCAGCCGCACAGATAGGCAGTATTTT	CASSGGSRTDRQYF
NA	NA	TRBV7-6	TRBJ1-1	TGTGCCAGCAGCTTGGCGGCAGAAAGTGAAGCTTTCTTT	CASSLAAESEAFF
few	TRBD2	TRBV5-6	TRBJ2-2	TGTGCCAGCAGCCAGGGACTAGCGGGGGGGCGATTCCGGGAGCTGTTTTTT	CASSQGLAGGRFRELFF
NA	NA	TRBV4-1	TRBJ2-7	TGCGCCAGCAGCCAAGATTTGGCGGGTTCCTCCTACGAGCAGTACTTC	CASSQDLAGSSYEQYF
many	NA	TRBV20-1	TRBJ1-1	TGCAGTGCTAGAGATGCAGGCCTAACTAGGACTGAAGCTTTCTTT	CSARDAGLTRTEAFF
NA	NA	TRBV19	TRBJ2-5	TGTGCCAGTAGTACCTATTTCAGAGAGACCCAGTACTTC	CASSTYFRETQYF
few	TRBD1	TRBV10-3	TRBJ1-2	TGTGCCATCAGTGACCCGGACAGGTTTAACTATGGCTACACCTTC	CAISDPDRFNYGYTF
few	NA	TRBV12-3/TRBV12-4	TRBJ2-7	TGTGCCAGCAGTTTAACGGACTCTCAGTACTACGAGCAGTACTTC	CASSLTDSQYYEQYF
few	NA	TRBV6-1	TRBJ1-2	TGTGCCAGCGAGGAAAGTAACTATGGCTACACCTTC	CASEESNYGYTF
NA	NA	TRBV27	TRBJ1-1	TGTGCCAGCAGTTTAAGGGGGAGTGAAGCTTTCTTT	CASSLRGSEAFF
NA	NA	TRBV6-6	TRBJ2-2	TGTGCCAGCAGTTACGTATCTTCGGGGGAGCTGTTTTTT	CASSYVSSGELFF
NA	NA	TRBV20-1	TRBJ1-1	TGCAGTGCTAGATCAGGGATGTGGACTGAAGCTTTCTTT	CSARSGMWTEAFF
NA	NA	TRBV19	TRBJ2-1	TGTGCCAGCCATCCTAAGGGAGGCTTTCGGGTTGATGAGCAGTTCTTC	CASHPKGGFRVDEQFF
NA	TRBD1	TRBV7-6	TRBJ1-2	TGTGCCAGCAGCTTATACGGGACAGGGGAATCAAACTATGGCTACACCTTC	CASSLYGTGESNYGYTF
NA	NA	TRBV7-3	TRBJ2-6	TGTGCCAGCAACGCGTGGGGACCGGTTTCTTCTGGGGCCAACGTCCTGACTTTC	CASNAWGPVSSGANVLTF
few	TRBD1	TRBV20-1	TRBJ2-2	TGCAGTGCAGAGTCAGGGGGTCGAGTCGGGGAGCTGTTTTTT	CSAESGGRVGELFF
few	TRBD2	TRBV7-9	TRBJ2-7	TGTGCCAGCAGCTCAGCCACGGGGGGCTCCTACGAGCAGTACTTC	CASSSATGGSYEQYF
NA	NA	TRBV20-1	TRBJ2-7	TGCAGTGCTAGGGTGGCGTCCTCCTACGAGCAGTACTTC	CSARVASSYEQYF
few	TRBD2	TRBV4-1	TRBJ2-5	TGCGCCAGCAGCCAGGCCGGTTCTAGCGGTGAAGAGACCCAGTACTTC	CASSQAGSSGEETQYF
few	NA	TRBV5-1	TRBJ1-2	TGCGCCAGCAGCTTGGGGTACAGGGAAGCAAGGATGTTTAGCGATGGCTACACCTTC	CASSLGYREARMFSDGYTF
once	TRBD1	TRBV27	TRBJ2-2	TGTGCCAGCAGTACGCGGACAGGGGGCTATACCGGGGAGCTGTTTTTT	CASSTRTGGYTGELFF
NA	NA	TRBV27	TRBJ1-2	TGTGCCAGCAGCGGACCCAACTCTCTTGGGGACGCTCCTAACTATGGCTACACCTTC	CASSGPNSLGDAPNYGYTF
few	TRBD2	TRBV29-1	TRBJ2-3	TGCAGCGCACCCCCCAGGGGGACTAGCGGGGGAAAAGAGGATACGCAGTATTTT	CSAPPRGTSGGKEDTQYF